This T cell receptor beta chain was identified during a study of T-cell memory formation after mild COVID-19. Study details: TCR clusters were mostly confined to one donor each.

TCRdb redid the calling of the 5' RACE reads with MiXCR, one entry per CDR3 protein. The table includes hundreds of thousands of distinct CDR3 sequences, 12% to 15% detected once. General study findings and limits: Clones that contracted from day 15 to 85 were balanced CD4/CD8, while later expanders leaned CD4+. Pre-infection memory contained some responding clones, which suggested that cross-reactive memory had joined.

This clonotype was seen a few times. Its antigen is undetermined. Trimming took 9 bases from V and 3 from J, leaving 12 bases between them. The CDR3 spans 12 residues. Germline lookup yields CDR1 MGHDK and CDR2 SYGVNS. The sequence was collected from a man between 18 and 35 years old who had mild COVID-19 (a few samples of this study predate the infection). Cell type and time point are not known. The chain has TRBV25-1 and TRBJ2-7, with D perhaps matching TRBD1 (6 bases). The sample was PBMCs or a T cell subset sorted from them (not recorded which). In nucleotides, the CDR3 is TGTGCCAGTAGGGACACCCACTACGAGCAGTACTTC. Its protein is CASRDTHYEQYF.